This entry is about one TCR beta chain. One end of the junction fails to match germline, which may point to a read error. This CDR3 has 14 amino acids. Germline V gene data show CDR1 as MNHEY and CDR2 as SVGAGI. The data were obtained in a study of graft-versus-host responses after intestinal transplantation. About the study: Once they had received anti-thymocyte globulin induction, all recipients took tacrolimus and steroids for approximately three years. General observations from the study: Some patients had graft-donor T cell macrochimerism. In their allografts, the ratios of graft-versus-host to host-versus-graft T cell clones were high.

Measured with immunoSEQ multiplex PCR; TCRdb has only the in-frame clones, and not every one. The sample has 6,000 to 9,000 clones; under 40% are singletons. Material: alloreactive CD4+ T cells from a mixed lymphocyte reaction culture, obtained before transplantation. Regarding subset: CFSE-low proliferating T cells sorted from roughly six-day pre-transplant mixed lymphocyte reaction (GvH or HvG direction). The sequence was obtained from a human patient who was an organ donor for intestinal transplantation. V usage is TRBV6-5 and J usage is TRBJ2-7; tentatively, D is TRBD2 (7 bases). In DNA form, the CDR3 reads TGTGCCAGCAGTGAAAACGCCCTGTGGGGGGGCACGGACTTC. This codes for CASSENALWGGTDF.